This paragraph covers one T cell receptor beta chain sequence. What it binds is unknown. MiXCR, run by TCRdb on the multiplex PCR reads, gives a single entry per CDR3 protein. The data hold fewer than 300,000 distinct CDR3 sequences, with less than 40% observed a single time. This record comes from a study of breast tumors, draining lymph nodes, adjacent tissues. Findings and caveats of the study: The data were judged consistent with most tumor T cells coming from lymph node and expanding in tumor. Tumor repertoires ranked between lymph nodes and nontumor tissue in diversity, with V and J gene preferences. Tumor T cell lymph node origin was a supported hypothesis, not proven. Tumor and nontumor repertoires were significantly more similar in luminal-like than in basal-like breast cancer.

The CDR3 consists of 15 residues. CDR1 is SEHNR and CDR2 is FQNEAQ in the germline V gene (reference sequence). Trimming at V came to 3 bases and at J to 5 bases, leaving 6 bases not matched to a gene. Axillary draining lymph nodes of breast cancer patients supplied the node samples. Sequencing was carried out using axillary lymph node tissue. The V gene is TRBV7-9, the J gene TRBJ2-5; 10 bases map to TRBD1. The receptor comes from a female donor with breast cancer. Some clones in this sample may be carry-over from other donors' samples. CDR3 sequence reads: CASSLQTGGRETQYF. For the CDR3, the DNA is TGTGCCAGCAGCTTGCAGACAGGGGGCAGGGAGACCCAGTACTTC.